The rows below give T cell receptor beta chains drawn from one sample of a study of blood T cell repertoires in COVID-19. The table came from immunoSEQ multiplex PCR; TCRdb's copy has only in-frame clones and leaves some out. Counted here are 270,000 or so clones, around 90% occurring once; the ten biggest clones make up about 3%. The specimen sequenced was PBMCs or T cells enriched from blood (not recorded which). The receptors derive from a man in his forties who had been exposed to COVID-19. CDR3s include the opening cysteine and the closing phenylalanine or tryptophan. D genes are given only for firm matches. The size field is filled for only some rows; it gives once, few, many or a size class.

TRBJ2-1 | TRBV28 | TRBD1 | NA | 12 | TGTGCCGCACAGGGGGTAAACAATGAGCAGTTCTTC | CAAQGVNNEQFF
TRBJ2-1 | TRBV3-1/TRBV3-2 | NA | NA | 17 | TGTGCCAGCAGCCAAGATGCGAGACTATCCTACAACAATGAGCAGTTCTTC | CASSQDARLSYNNEQFF
TRBJ2-7 | TRBV7-2 | NA | NA | 14 | TGTGCCAGCAGCTCTGGACAGACTACCTACGAGCAGTACTTC | CASSSGQTTYEQYF
TRBJ2-7 | TRBV7-6 | TRBD1 | once | 15 | TGTGCCAGCAGCTTAGCCGGGACAGGGGGCCACGAGCAGTACTTC | CASSLAGTGGHEQYF
TRBJ2-1 | TRBV12-3/TRBV12-4 | NA | NA | 11 | TGTGCCAGCAGACTGCACAATGAGCAGTTCTTC | CASRLHNEQFF
TRBJ2-1 | TRBV7-2 | TRBD2 | NA | 13 | TGTGCCAGCAGCGAATTGGGACTAGCGGGAAAGTTCTTC | CASSELGLAGKFF
TRBJ2-5 | TRBV12-5 | TRBD2 | NA | 16 | TGTGCTAGTGGTTCCCGCTCAGGACTAGCGGAAGAGACCCAGTACTTC | CASGSRSGLAEETQYF
TRBJ1-1 | TRBV3-1/TRBV3-2 | NA | NA | 15 | TGTGCCAGCAGCCAATTTACAGGCATGAACACTGAAGCTTTCTTT | CASSQFTGMNTEAFF
TRBJ1-2 | TRBV9 | NA | NA | 16 | TGTGCCAGCAGCGTAGAAAGGGGGACCCCTAACTATGGCTACACCTTC | CASSVERGTPNYGYTF
TRBJ1-1 | TRBV6-5 | TRBD1 | NA | 11 | TGTGCCAGCAGCCACAGGGGCGAAGCTTTCTTT | CASSHRGEAFF
TRBJ2-2 | TRBV2 | NA | NA | 14 | TGTGCCATCTCAGACTGGACTTACACCGGGGAGCTGTTTTTT | CAISDWTYTGELFF
TRBJ2-1 | TRBV15 | TRBD2 | NA | 17 | TGTGCCACCAGCAGTCGACTAGCGGGAGCCCCCTACAATGAGCAGTTCTTC | CATSSRLAGAPYNEQFF
TRBJ2-1 | TRBV6-4 | TRBD2 | NA | 15 | TGTGCCAGCAGTGATACGGGAGGGGGGTACAATGAGCAGTTCTTC | CASSDTGGGYNEQFF
TRBJ2-2 | TRBV4-3 | NA | NA | 14 | TGCGCCAGCAGCCAGGAAACTAGTTCCGGGGAGCTGTTTTTT | CASSQETSSGELFF
TRBJ1-4 | TRBV7-9 | NA | once | 13 | TGTGCTTCGGGGGAACCAACTAATGAAAAACTGTTTTTT | CASGEPTNEKLFF
TRBJ1-4 | TRBV2 | NA | once | 17 | TGTGCCAGCAGTCATTCCGCCGACAGCGTTTTATGGAGGGAACTGTTTTTT | CASSHSADSVLWRELFF
TRBJ1-1 | TRBV5-4 | TRBD1 | NA | 11 | TGTGCCAGCAGACGGGACAGTGAAGCTTTCTTT | CASRRDSEAFF
TRBJ1-6 | TRBV27 | NA | NA | 14 | TGTGCCACCAGCCGACAGCTTTATAATTCACCCCTCCACTTT | CATSRQLYNSPLHF
TRBJ2-5 | TRBV3-1/TRBV3-2 | TRBD2 | NA | 18 | TGTGCCAGCAGCCAAGTTGGTCACTCTAGCGGGAGGGCTCAGACCCAGTACTTC | CASSQVGHSSGRAQTQYF
TRBJ2-3 | TRBV30 | TRBD1 | NA | 15 | TGTGCCTGGAGGATCTTTCAGGGGGATGTAGATACGCAGTATTTT | CAWRIFQGDVDTQYF
TRBJ2-7 | TRBV11-2 | NA | NA | 13 | TGTGCCAGCAGCCCCCGCGGGTCCTACGAGCAGTACTTC | CASSPRGSYEQYF
TRBJ2-7 | TRBV19 | NA | NA | 15 | TGTGCCAGTAGTATCAGCGCAGCGCAGGGCTACGAGCAGTACTTC | CASSISAAQGYEQYF
TRBJ2-4 | TRBV11-1 | NA | NA | 16 | TGTGCCAGCAGCATTGGGACTTTGGGTGCCAAAAACATTCAGTACTTC | CASSIGTLGAKNIQYF
TRBJ2-2 | TRBV4-1 | TRBD2 | few | 20 | TGCGCCAGCAGCCAAGAACCCCAAAAGGGGCTAGCGGGGTCCACCGGGGAGCTGTTTTTT | CASSQEPQKGLAGSTGELFF
TRBJ1-5 | TRBV6-5 | NA | few | 15 | TGTGCCAGCAGGGAGCGACCGGGAGATCATCAGCCCCAGCATTTT | CASRERPGDHQPQHF
TRBJ1-6 | TRBV7-9 | TRBD1 | once | 15 | TGTGCCAGCAGCCTCGAAGGGACAGGGTTGACGCCCCTCCACTTT | CASSLEGTGLTPLHF
TRBJ2-3 | TRBV10-3 | NA | NA | 15 | TGTGCCATCAGTGAGCCACGACAGCGCACAGATACGCAGTATTTT | CAISEPRQRTDTQYF
TRBJ1-5 | TRBV27 | TRBD1 | NA | 16 | TGTGCCAGCAGAGACAGGGGCGCGTTGGGCAATCAGCCCCAGCATTTT | CASRDRGALGNQPQHF
TRBJ2-3 | TRBV5-4 | TRBD2 | once | 16 | TGTGCCAGCAGCTTGGGGGCTAGCGGGGCCCTCCAGGCGCAGTATTTT | CASSLGASGALQAQYF